Presented here are 14 T cell receptor beta chains from one specimen sequenced in a study of identical twins. A single record per CDR3 protein comes from TCRdb applying MiXCR to the 5' RACE reads. The sample gives about 240,000 distinct CDR3 sequences, over 9.5% of which show up once; about 9.1% is in the top ten. Sequencing was performed on memory T cells sorted from blood. The receptor set was obtained from a man in his forties or fifties in good health.

The sample holds many counts of this clonotype. The V gene is TRBV6-5, the J gene TRBJ2-7, with D perhaps matching TRBD2 (7 bases). V shed 2 bases and J shed 4 bases, with 15 bases lying between them. CDR1 MNHEY and CDR2 SVGAGI come from the germline V gene. The CDR3 consists of 15 residues. The CDR3 DNA reads TGTGCCAGCAGTTACGGTAGGGGGAGGGCTTACGAGCAGTACTTC. Amino acids: CASSYGRGRAYEQYF.

This chain uses TRBV7-2 with TRBJ1-2; D gene ambiguous. The length of the CDR3 is 13 residues. The germline gives CDR1 SGHTA, CDR2 FQGNSA. V gave up 2 bases and J gave up 3 bases, with 7 bases separating them. CDR3 DNA sequence: TGTGCCAGCAGCTTAAGACGGGACTATGGCTACACCTTC. Translating gives CASSLRRDYGYTF.

This clonotype was found a few times. V and J are TRBV3-1 and TRBJ2-1; perhaps D is TRBD1 or TRBD2 (5 bases each). The CDR3 runs to 14 residues. Per germline, CDR1 LGHDT and CDR2 YNNKEL (reference sequence). V dropped 4 bases and J dropped 4 bases, with 11 bases sitting between them. CDR3 sequence (DNA): TGTGCCAGCAGCCTTCGGGACCGATACAATGAGCAGTTCTTC. Protein sequence: CASSLRDRYNEQFF.

This clonotype was detected many times. The rearrangement links TRBV5-1 to TRBJ1-2, with 7 bases aligning to TRBD1. The V segment lost 5 bases and the J segment 0 bases; nucleotides outside the gene matches: 1. The CDR3 runs to 13 residues. Per germline, CDR1 SGHRS and CDR2 YFSETQ. The chain's CDR3 is CASRGQPNYGYTF. CDR3 coding DNA: TGCGCCAGCAGGGGACAGCCTAACTATGGCTACACCTTC.

This chain uses TRBV7-6 with TRBJ1-2; D not resolved. The CDR3 is made up of 14 amino acids. The germline V and J ends were trimmed by 1 base and 3 bases, with 9 bases remaining between them. Germline-derived CDR1 and CDR2 are SGHVS and FNYEAQ. CDR3 coding DNA: TGTGCCAGCAGCTTAGACGGATCCCACTATGGCTACACCTTC. Translation: CASSLDGSHYGYTF. Variable domain in full (rest from reference TRBV7-6 and TRBJ1-2): GAGVSQSPRYKVTKRGQDVALRCDPISGHVSLYWYRQALGQGPEFLTYFNYEAQQDKSGLPNDRFSAERPEGSISTLTIQRTEQRDSAMYRCASSLDGSHYGYTFGSGTRLTVV.

This clonotype was recorded many times. The chain uses TRBV7-2 and TRBJ1-5; a possible D gene is TRBD1 (6 bases). Trimming pared 1 base from V and 1 base from J, leaving 17 bases between. Germline V gives CDR1 SGHTA, CDR2 FQGNSA. The CDR3 sequence is 18 residues long. CDR3 residues: CASSLVAGGQGSNQPQHF. The CDR3 bases are TGTGCCAGCAGCTTAGTCGCGGGTGGGCAGGGGAGCAATCAGCCCCAGCATTTT. Full variable domain (missing parts from reference TRBV7-2 and TRBJ1-5): GAGVSQSPSNKVTEKGKDVELRCDPISGHTALYWYRQSLGQGLEFLIYFQGNSAPDKSGLPSDRFSAERTGGSVSTLTIQRTQQEDSAVYLCASSLVAGGQGSNQPQHFGDGTRLSIL.

Here the CDR3 DNA reads TGTGCCAGCAGTTTTGGTCACGAAATCGCGAACACCGGGGAGCTGTTTTTT. This translates into CASSFGHEIANTGELFF. The rearrangement links TRBV12-3 or TRBV12-4 to TRBJ2-2, with D uncertain. The CDR3 length is 17 residues. The V end lost 3 bases, the J end lost 0 bases, and 14 bases lay between the germline ends.

This clonotype was seen a handful of times. This chain uses TRBV6-4 with TRBJ1-2, with 9 nucleotides matching TRBD1. Germline lookup yields CDR1 MRHNA and CDR2 SNTAGT. This CDR3 is built from 16 residues. The V and J ends lost 0 bases and 8 bases, in that order; junction bases with no gene match: 10. The CDR3 nucleotides read TGTGCCAGCAGTGACTCAGCCGGGACAGGGTCGGAGGGCTACACCTTC. This codes for CASSDSAGTGSEGYTF.

This clonotype appeared many times. This sequence joins TRBV10-1 and TRBJ1-6; D not certain. The V gene's germline CDR1 is WNHNN and CDR2 SYGVQD (reference sequence). CDR3 length: 13 residues. V lost 6 bases and J 7 bases, leaving 10 bases between the germline ends. The CDR3 spells CASSSGPNSPLHF. The CDR3 bases are TGCGCCAGCAGCTCCGGACCAAATTCACCCCTCCACTTT.

The table lists this clonotype with many counts. V and J are TRBV5-1 and TRBJ1-1; the D is unclear. Germline assignment: CDR1 SGHRS and CDR2 YFSETQ. Trimming stripped 0 bases from V and 2 bases from J, with 8 bases between. This CDR3 is 14 amino acids long. CDR3 nucleotide sequence: TGCGCCAGCAGCTTGGAGACGATTAACACTGAAGCTTTCTTT. Amino acid sequence: CASSLETINTEAFF.

This clonotype was picked up a small number of times. V gene TRBV10-3 combines with J gene TRBJ2-1; D might be TRBD2 (6 bases). V lost 3 bases and J 8 bases, leaving 11 bases between the germline ends. Germline V CDR1 and CDR2: ENHRY, SYGVKD. This CDR3 comprises 13 residues. The CDR3 bases are TGTGCCATCAGTGAAAGGGGCGGGGATGAGCAGTTCTTC. As protein: CAISERGGDEQFF.

This clonotype was observed at least ten times. V usage is TRBV12-3 or TRBV12-4 and J usage is TRBJ1-5; D is undetermined. The CDR3 has 14 residues. Trimming removed 2 bases from V and 4 bases from J, with 9 bases in between. The CDR3: CASSLLMGNQPQHF. CDR3 DNA sequence: TGTGCCAGCAGTTTATTAATGGGGAATCAGCCCCAGCATTTT.

This clonotype was observed a few times. The rearrangement uses TRBV10-1 and TRBJ2-2; D tentatively fits TRBD1 or TRBD2 (5 bases each). Per the germline V gene, CDR1 is WNHNN and CDR2 is SYGVQD (reference sequence). CDR3 size: 17 residues. Trimming removed 2 bases at V and 2 bases at J, with 15 bases between. The CDR3 spells CASSEMRAGSNTGELFF. CDR3 nucleotide sequence: TGCGCCAGCAGTGAGATGCGGGCAGGGTCAAACACCGGGGAGCTGTTTTTT.

As for this clonotype: A much bigger clone sits one base away, suggesting this may be a read error. The chain links TRBV20-1 to TRBJ2-3, with D maybe TRBD1 (6 bases). CDR3 size: 13 residues. Germline-derived CDR1 and CDR2 are DFQATT and SNEGSKA (reference sequence). Here the CDR3 DNA reads TGCAGTGGGGCGAGCAGGGGCTCAGATACGGAGTATTTT. Amino acids: CSGASRGSDTEYF.